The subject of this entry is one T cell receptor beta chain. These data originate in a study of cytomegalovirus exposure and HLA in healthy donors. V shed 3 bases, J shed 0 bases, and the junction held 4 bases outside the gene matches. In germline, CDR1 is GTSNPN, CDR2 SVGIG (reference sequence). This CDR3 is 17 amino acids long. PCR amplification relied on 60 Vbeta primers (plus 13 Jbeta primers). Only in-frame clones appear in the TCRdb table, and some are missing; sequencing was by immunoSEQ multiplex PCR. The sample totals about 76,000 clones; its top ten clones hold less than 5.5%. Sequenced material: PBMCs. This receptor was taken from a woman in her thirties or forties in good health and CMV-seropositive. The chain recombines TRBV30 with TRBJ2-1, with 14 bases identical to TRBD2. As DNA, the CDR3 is TGTGCCTGGAGGACTAGCGGGAGGGAACCCTCCTACAATGAGCAGTTCTTC. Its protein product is CAWRTSGREPSYNEQFF.